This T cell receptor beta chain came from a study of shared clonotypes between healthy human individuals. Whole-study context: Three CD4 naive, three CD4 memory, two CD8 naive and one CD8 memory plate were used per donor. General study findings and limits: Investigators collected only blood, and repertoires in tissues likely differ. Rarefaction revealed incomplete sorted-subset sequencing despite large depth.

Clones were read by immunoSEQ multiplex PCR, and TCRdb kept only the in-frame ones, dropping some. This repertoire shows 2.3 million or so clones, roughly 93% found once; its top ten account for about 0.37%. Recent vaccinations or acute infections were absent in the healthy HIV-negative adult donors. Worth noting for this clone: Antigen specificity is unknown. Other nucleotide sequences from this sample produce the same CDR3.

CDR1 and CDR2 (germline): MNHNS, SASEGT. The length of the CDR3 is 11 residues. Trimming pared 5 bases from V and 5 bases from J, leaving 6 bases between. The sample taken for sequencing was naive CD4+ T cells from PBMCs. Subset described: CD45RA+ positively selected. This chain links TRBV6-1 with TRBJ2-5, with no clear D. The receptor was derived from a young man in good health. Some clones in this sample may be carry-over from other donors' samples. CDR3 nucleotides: TGTGCCAGCAGTCCCGAGGAGACCCAGTACTTC. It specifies CASSPEETQYF.